This T cell receptor (beta chain) derives from a study of CD8 T cells in Susac syndrome. Looked up from germline, CDR1 is SGHDT and CDR2 is YYEEEE. V lost 0 bases to trimming and J lost 2 bases; unmatched junction nucleotides: 12. The CDR3 extends over 18 amino acids. High-throughput TCR beta sequencing covered peripheral CD8+ and CD4+ T cells. The study used treatment-naive patients who had stable or active relapsing-remitting disease as multiple sclerosis controls. Bulk CD8+ and CD4+ cells came from magnetic negative isolation; CD8+ TEMRA by FACS. RNA was extracted with the RNeasy kit, and a quantity of about 0.45 to 1 ug was reverse transcribed using random hexamers. With immunoSEQ multiplex PCR, TCR beta CDR3 was amplified across 54 Vbeta and 13 Jbeta. TCRdb redid the calling of the immunoSEQ multiplex PCR reads with MiXCR, one entry per CDR3 protein. Of some 260,000 distinct CDR3 sequences listed, 80% to 90% are singletons.

This chain uses TRBV5-6 with TRBJ1-2; 8 bases fit TRBD1. The sequencing input was CD8+ T cells from PBMCs. This clonotype originated in a human donor with multiple sclerosis. CDR3 DNA: TGTGCCAGCAGCTTGGAAAGCGGCAGGGGGCTAGGGAACTATGGCTACACCTTC. Amino acids: CASSLESGRGLGNYGYTF. The full variable domain, completed using reference TRBV5-6 and TRBJ1-2, is DAGVTQSPTHLIKTRGQQVTLRCSPKSGHDTVSWYQQALGQGPQFIFQYYEEEERQRGNFPDRFSGHQFPNYSSELNVNALLLGDSALYLCASSLESGRGLGNYGYTFGSGTRLTVV.